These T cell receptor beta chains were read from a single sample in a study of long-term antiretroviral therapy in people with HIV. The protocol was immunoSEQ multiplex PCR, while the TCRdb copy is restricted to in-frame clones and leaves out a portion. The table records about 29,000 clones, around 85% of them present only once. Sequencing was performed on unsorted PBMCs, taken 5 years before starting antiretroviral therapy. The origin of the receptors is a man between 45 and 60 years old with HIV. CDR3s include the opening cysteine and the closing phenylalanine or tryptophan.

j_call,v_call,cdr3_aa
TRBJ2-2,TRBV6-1,CASSVVLDTGELFF
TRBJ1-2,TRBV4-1,CASSTREGGGYTF
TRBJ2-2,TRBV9,CASSVGWLAGANTGELFF
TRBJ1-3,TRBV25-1,CASPPGAANVYTIYF
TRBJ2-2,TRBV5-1,CASNEREGNTGELFF
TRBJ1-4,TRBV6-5,CASSYGTAETNEKLFF
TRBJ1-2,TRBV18,CASSSYMGQPDGYTF
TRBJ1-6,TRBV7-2,CASSLARQGSSLHF
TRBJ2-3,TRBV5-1,CASSLEANTDTQYF
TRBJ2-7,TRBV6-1,CASSEQGSSYEQYF
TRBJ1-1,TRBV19,CASSIGQANTEAFF
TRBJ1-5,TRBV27,CASSYQGYQPQHF
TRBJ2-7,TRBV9,CASSPRTGGVVEQYF
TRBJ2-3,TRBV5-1,CASGSSGTDTQYF
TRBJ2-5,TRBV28,CASSFPGETQYF